Below are 6 T cell receptor beta chains sequenced from a single sample in a study of T-cell reconstitution after alpha-beta-depleted transplantation in children. A library of TCRbeta sequences, prepared with unique molecular identifiers, was generated. TCRdb re-analysed the PCR reads in MiXCR, keeping a single row per CDR3 protein. Of under 750,000 distinct CDR3 sequences in the sample, about 21% are singletons; the top ten hold less than 15%. The source was PBMCs, mostly from graft donor cells, collected 360 days after TCRalphabeta/CD19-depleted stem cell transplant. The receptor set was obtained from a boy younger than two who had a stem cell transplant for acute myeloid leukemia, so the T cells may come from the graft donor.

V usage is TRBV10-3 and J usage is TRBJ2-1, with 13 bases lining up with TRBD2. The V segment lost 0 bases and the J segment 9 bases; nucleotides outside the gene matches: 8. The germline V gene has CDR1 ENHRY and CDR2 SYGVKD. The CDR3 spans 17 residues. In nucleotides, the CDR3 is TGTGCCATCAGTGAGTCGACACTAGCGGGGGGGCTGGTTGAGCAGTTCTTC. Its protein product is CAISESTLAGGLVEQFF.

This clonotype was seen once. The gene calls are TRBV29-1 and TRBJ2-4; D is possibly TRBD1 (6 bases). There are 16 residues in the CDR3. In germline, CDR1 is SQVTM, CDR2 ANQGSEA. The V end lost 5 bases, the J end lost 1 base, and 18 bases lay between the germline ends. The DNA of the CDR3 is TGCAGCGTTCTGAGGGGGTCGGTATTTGCCAAAAACATTCAGTACTTC. It specifies CSVLRGSVFAKNIQYF.

The table lists this clonotype with many counts. This chain links TRBV12-3 or TRBV12-4 with TRBJ2-3; 10 nucleotides line up with TRBD2. The CDR3 has 17 residues. The ends lost 4 bases at V and 5 bases at J; junction bases unmatched: 12. The CDR3 sequence: CASSSTKLAGGIDTQYF. The CDR3, as DNA: TGTGCCAGCAGTTCCACCAAGTTAGCGGGGGGTATAGATACGCAGTATTTT.

This clonotype was counted between two and nine times. V is TRBV6-5 and J is TRBJ2-5; 9 bases agree with TRBD1. This CDR3 is 17 amino acids long. CDR1 and CDR2 from the germline V gene are MNHEY and SVGAGI. The V segment lost 2 bases and the J segment 2 bases; nucleotides outside the gene matches: 9. CDR3 bases: TGTGCCAGCAGTTACCCTGACCGAGACAGGGGGCAAGAGACCCAGTACTTC. Translating gives CASSYPDRDRGQETQYF.

The rearrangement links TRBV3-1 to TRBJ2-1; D is undetermined. Germline V CDR1 and CDR2: LGHDT, YNNKEL (reference sequence). The V end was cut by 0 bases, the J end by 6 bases, with 12 bases between. The CDR3 has 15 residues. In DNA, the CDR3 is TGTGCCAGCAGCCAAGACGTACAGTTCCCCAATGAGCAGTTCTTC. This encodes CASSQDVQFPNEQFF.

As concerns this clonotype: A much larger clone differs from this one at a single base, so this may be a read error. V gene TRBV20-1 combines with J gene TRBJ1-2; TRBD1 might be the D (5 bases). The germline gives CDR1 DFQATT, CDR2 SNEGSKA (reference sequence). This CDR3 spans 12 amino acids. Here the CDR3 reads CCARHGALGYTF. The CDR3 bases are TGCTGTGCTAGACACGGGGCACTGGGCTACACCTTC.